This TCR beta chain was sequenced in a study of T cell responses to AZD1222 COVID-19 vaccine. Trimming cost V 0 bases and J 8 bases, with 14 bases left between them. Germline CDR1 is SGHRS and CDR2 is YFSETQ. This CDR3 has 14 amino acids. The protocol was immunoSEQ multiplex PCR, while the TCRdb copy is restricted to in-frame clones and leaves out a portion. The sample contains 120,000 or so clones, about 94% of which appear only once. Sample: peripheral blood, taken 28 days after the second AZD1222 dose. This chain connects TRBV5-1 to TRBJ1-2; possible D gene TRBD1, 5 bases. The sequence was obtained from an adult who received the AZD1222 COVID-19 vaccine. The CDR3 DNA sequence: TGCGCCAGCAGCTTGGAATCGGGGAGGGGAGGCTACACCTTC. Residues: CASSLESGRGGYTF.